The rows below give T cell receptor beta chains drawn from one sample of a study of blood T cell repertoires in COVID-19. Sequencing was performed with immunoSEQ multiplex PCR; in TCRdb, only in-frame clones are kept and a portion is missing. The table includes some 120,000 clones, 77% detected once. The sequencing input was peripheral blood. The receptors originated from a human donor in a cohort sampled during active COVID-19. Each CDR3 is given with its conserved first and last residue. The D gene is left open where the match is weak. Only part of the rows carry a size: once, few, many, or a class if the clone is expanded.

clone_size,d_call,v_call,cdr3_length,j_call,cdr3_aa,cdr3_nt
-,-,TRBV27,14,TRBJ2-7,CASSSGDESYEQYF,TGTGCCAGCAGTTCCGGGGATGAATCCTACGAGCAGTACTTC
-,-,TRBV5-1,13,TRBJ2-7,CASSSKTAYEQYF,TGCGCCAGCAGCTCGAAGACAGCCTACGAGCAGTACTTC
-,TRBD1,TRBV7-9,17,TRBJ2-1,CASSLGRLTGTDNEQFF,TGTGCCAGCAGCTTAGGCCGCCTTACGGGGACAGACAATGAGCAGTTCTTC
-,-,TRBV28,17,TRBJ1-4,CASSLVQGMLGNEKLFF,TGTGCCAGCAGTTTAGTCCAGGGTATGCTTGGTAATGAAAAACTGTTTTTT
-,-,TRBV21-1,14,TRBJ2-5,CASSSRDSKRTQYF,TGTGCCAGCAGCTCCAGGGACAGCAAGAGGACCCAGTACTTC
-,-,TRBV6-5,13,TRBJ1-5,CASSYGRNQPQHF,TGTGCCAGCAGTTACGGCAGGAATCAGCCCCAGCATTTT
-,-,TRBV27,15,TRBJ2-7,CASSLFGGYSYEQYF,TGTGCCAGCAGTTTATTCGGCGGGTACTCCTACGAGCAGTACTTC
-,-,TRBV9,18,TRBJ1-6,CASSYEPPGQHFYSPLHF,TGTGCCAGCAGCTATGAGCCACCGGGTCAACATTTCTATTCACCCCTCCACTTT
-,TRBD2,TRBV30,14,TRBJ2-7,CAWRGTSGRYEQYF,TGTGCCTGGAGGGGGACTAGCGGGCGGTACGAGCAGTACTTC
once,TRBD2,TRBV27,16,TRBJ2-7,CASSILAGPVAGEQYF,TGTGCCAGCAGTATCCTAGCGGGTCCCGTAGCGGGCGAGCAGTACTTC
-,-,TRBV4-1,13,TRBJ2-3,CASSHQITDTQYF,TGCGCCAGCAGCCATCAGATCACAGATACGCAGTATTTT
once,TRBD1,TRBV7-6,16,TRBJ1-2,CASSFRARGKNYGYTF,TGTGCCAGCAGCTTTCGAGCCAGGGGGAAGAACTATGGCTACACCTTC
-,-,TRBV28,15,TRBJ2-7,CASSPQGSPLNEQYF,TGTGCCAGCAGTCCTCAGGGATCTCCTCTCAACGAGCAGTACTTC
-,-,TRBV5-1,14,TRBJ1-1,CASSSVVRDTEAFF,TGCGCCAGCAGTTCAGTGGTGCGGGACACTGAAGCTTTCTTT
-,TRBD1,TRBV27,18,TRBJ2-6,CASSLGPGQGIGANVLTF,TGTGCCAGCAGCCTCGGGCCGGGACAGGGTATCGGGGCCAACGTCCTGACTTTC
-,TRBD1,TRBV6-6,15,TRBJ2-7,CASSSGQGAMREQYF,TGTGCCAGCAGTTCGGGACAGGGGGCAATGAGAGAGCAGTACTTC
-,TRBD1,TRBV7-9,15,TRBJ1-6,CASSPRTGGGSPLHF,TGTGCCAGCAGCCCCAGGACAGGGGGGGGTTCACCCCTCCACTTT
-,TRBD2,TRBV7-9,14,TRBJ2-7,CASSLRREPYEQYF,TGTGCCAGCAGCTTACGGCGGGAGCCCTACGAGCAGTACTTC
-,TRBD1,TRBV5-5,12,TRBJ2-7,CASQGQGNEQYF,TGTGCCAGCCAGGGACAGGGGAACGAGCAGTACTTC
-,-,TRBV9,14,TRBJ2-7,CASSVGVSSYEQYF,TGTGCCAGCAGCGTAGGCGTGTCCTCCTACGAGCAGTACTTC
-,TRBD1,TRBV4-2,15,TRBJ1-2,CASSQVGTGNYGYTF,TGTGCCAGCAGCCAAGTCGGGACAGGAAACTATGGCTACACCTTC
-,TRBD1,TRBV9,16,TRBJ1-1,CASSPSYDRGNTEAFF,TGTGCCAGCAGCCCAAGCTATGACAGGGGGAACACTGAAGCTTTCTTT
once,-,TRBV30,13,TRBJ1-1,CAWSVLRNTEAFF,TGTGCCTGGAGTGTACTTAGGAACACTGAAGCTTTCTTT
-,-,TRBV18,15,TRBJ1-1,CASSPPWRTEGEAFF,TGTGCCAGCTCACCACCCTGGAGGACCGAAGGGGAAGCTTTCTTT
-,-,TRBV7-8,16,TRBJ2-6,CASSPTGGTGANVLTF,TGTGCCAGCAGCCCCACTGGGGGGACCGGGGCCAACGTCCTGACTTTC
-,-,TRBV2,14,TRBJ2-7,CASSSIRDNYEQYF,TGTGCCAGCAGTAGCATCCGGGACAACTACGAGCAGTACTTC